This T cell receptor (beta chain) was documented in a study of control samples from healthy donors and cancer patients (dated by TCRdb to 2018 to 2020). Trimmed from V: 8 bases; trimmed from J: 1 base; junction bases lacking a gene match: 2. Spanning cysteine to phenylalanine, the CDR3 consists of 14 amino acids. The entry retains the CDR3 DNA only, 42 bases that are in frame from base 1. The germline V gene yields SNHLY for CDR1 and FYNNEI for CDR2. Turning to this clone: The clone's antigen remains unknown. The record has no base qualities; no much larger clone is one base away.

Libraries were made using the immunoSEQ multiplex PCR assay. The source is immuneACCESS, and TCRdb retained only in-frame sequences with V and J called. Part of the clones is not carried over; for the studies checked, unresolved V genes explain less than half of this, and the remainder is unexplained. In this sample the table shows about 95,000 clones, around 85% of which occur a single time. The ten largest make up more than 15% of the sample. The chain links TRBV2 with TRBJ2-1; 10 central bases correspond to TRBD2. Sequences were obtained from blood. The source is a man aged 25 to 45 in good health. The DNA sequence follows: TGTGCCAGCCAGGGACTAGCGTCCTACAATGAGCAGTTCTTC. This translates into CASQGLASYNEQFF.